This TCR beta chain comes out of a study of CD8+ T cells in alopecia areata. Study overall: Treated patients were given oral tofacitinib, which was dosed at 5 to 10 mg twice daily.

CDR3 length: 14 amino acids. Germline loops: CDR1 SQVTM, CDR2 ANQGSEA. V shed 0 bases, J shed 4 bases, and the junction held 5 bases outside the gene matches. The study, taken as a whole, reports: Normal scalp showed lower clonality than lesional scalp, especially alopecia totalis/universalis.

The researchers isolated CD4+ and CD8+ T cells from PBMCs by sorting. Turning to this clone: What it recognizes is unknown.

RNA extraction was followed by reverse transcription into cDNA, which acted as the sequencing template. Method: immunoSEQ multiplex PCR; TCRdb's copy keeps in-frame clones and lacks some. The sample shows about 140,000 clones, roughly 53% of them seen only once. The source of this sequence is a human donor with alopecia areata. The sample here was CD4+ T cells sorted from blood, taken at week 0. The chain uses TRBV29-1 and TRBJ1-2; 7 positions match TRBD1. CDR3 residues: CSVEDRQGSYGYTF. The CDR3 DNA follows: TGCAGCGTTGAAGACCGACAGGGATCCTATGGCTACACCTTC.